What follows is one T cell receptor (beta chain) and its context. The V end lost 3 bases, the J end lost 0 bases, and 14 bases lay between the germline ends. Per germline, CDR1 SGDLS and CDR2 YYNGEE. The CDR3 runs to 16 residues. Study processing details: From ImmunoSEQ came sequences covering only the junction and carrying no quality scores, so filtering differed. Produced via immunoSEQ multiplex PCR; TCRdb's table is partial and in-frame only. That table furnishes V, J and clone size, whereas the DNA furnished D and trimming. Of over 150,000 clones in the sample, about 68% are singletons; the top ten hold roughly a tenth. This record belongs to a study of shared clonotypes between healthy human individuals.

The receptor was isolated from a man in his thirties or forties in good health. V is TRBV9 and J is TRBJ2-3; the D is unclear. The material sequenced was memory CD4+ T cells sorted from blood. Subset indicated: CD45RA-negative fraction. CDR3 amino acids: CASSARGGISTDTQYF. The DNA of the CDR3 is TGTGCCAGCAGCGCGAGAGGTGGGATTAGCACAGATACGCAGTATTTT.